Following are 23 T cell receptor beta chains from one sample sequenced in a study of T cells in Graves' hyperthyroidism and ophthalmopathy. TCR beta CDR3 regions were amplified from RNA. RT-PCR in the first round (using the HTBI primer set) targeted the TCR CDR3. TCRdb reprocessed the multiplex PCR reads via MiXCR and lists one record per CDR3 protein. The table records 350,000 to 400,000 distinct CDR3 sequences, more than 13% of them present only once. Source material: blood. Receptor source: a woman aged 25 to 39 with Graves' hyperthyroidism.

Notes on this clonotype: A much larger clone sits a single nucleotide away, making a read error possible. The chain combines TRBV10-1 with TRBJ1-5; D possibly corresponds to TRBD1 (5 bases). The CDR3 runs to 18 residues. From germline, CDR1 is WNHNN and CDR2 SYGVQD (reference sequence). The CDR3 bases are TGCGCCAGCAGTGAGCGCACTCCGGGCCGGGGGAGCAGTCAGCCCCAGCATTTT. Its protein is CASSERTPGRGSSQPQHF.

This clonotype was counted many times. CDR3 in DNA: TGTGCCACCAGACCCGACAGGAGGGGAAACACTGAAGCTTTCTTT. This encodes CATRPDRRGNTEAFF. The chain recombines TRBV24-1 with TRBJ1-1; possibly TRBD1 for D (6 bases). The CDR3 loop spans 15 amino acids. Germline loops: CDR1 KGHDR, CDR2 SFDVKD. Between the trimmed V and J ends, which lost 7 bases and 2 bases, there was a span of 16 bases.

This clonotype has ten or more counts. The genes are TRBV6-1 and TRBJ2-7; D is uncertain. The CDR3 loop spans 17 amino acids. Trimming removed 11 bases at V and 2 bases at J, with 28 bases between. The V gene's germline CDR1 is MNHNS and CDR2 SASEGT. The DNA of the CDR3 is TGTGCCGGCACGTACAAGGGCGACCCAGGTTCTACCTACGAGCAGTACTTC. This translates into CAGTYKGDPGSTYEQYF.

This clonotype was found a few times. The CDR3 DNA is TGCAGTGCCCGAGGTGGTGGGGCCAGCTCCTACAATGAGCAGTTCTTC. This sequence encodes CSARGGGASSYNEQFF. The gene calls are TRBV20-1 and TRBJ2-1; TRBD1 might be the D (5 bases). This CDR3 is 16 amino acids long. Per the germline V gene, CDR1 is DFQATT and CDR2 is SNEGSKA (reference sequence). V was clipped by 6 bases and J by 0 bases, with 18 bases between them.

This clonotype appeared many times. This rearrangement joins TRBV29-1 to TRBJ2-2; TRBD2 aligns across 11 bases. CDR3 length equals 17 residues. V gave up 7 bases and J gave up 7 bases; unmatched junction bases: 17. Per the germline V gene, CDR1 is SQVTM and CDR2 is ANQGSEA. CDR3 sequence reads: CSASVDLLAGVLGELFF. The CDR3 bases are TGCAGCGCATCCGTCGATTTACTAGCGGGAGTGCTCGGGGAGCTGTTTTTT.

The CDR3 coding sequence is TGTGCCAGCAGGGTCGTATTTGAGCAGTTCTTC. Protein: CASRVVFEQFF. V is TRBV7-6 and J is TRBJ2-1; D ambiguous. Trimming left V 6 bases short and J 9 bases short, with 9 bases between. This CDR3 contains 11 residues. Germline loops: CDR1 SGHVS, CDR2 FNYEAQ.

This clonotype was counted at least ten times. The chain carries TRBV24-1 and TRBJ2-5; 7 positions agree with TRBD2. Germline CDR1 reads KGHDR; CDR2 reads SFDVKD. CDR3 size: 15 residues. V shed 6 bases and J 5 bases; nucleotides not matched to a gene: 11. The DNA of the CDR3 is TGTGCCACCAGTAAGATAGGGACCGGGAGGGAGACCCAGTACTTC. Translated: CATSKIGTGRETQYF.

V is TRBV12-3 or TRBV12-4 and J is TRBJ1-2; 10 positions match TRBD1. CDR3 length: 17 residues. V trimming: 5 bases; J trimming: 8 bases; junction bases outside the gene matches: 17. DNA of the CDR3: TGTGCCAGCAGTGGGGATACGCGACAGGGGGCGTCGGGCGGCTACACCTTC. Protein product: CASSGDTRQGASGGYTF.

This clonotype was counted between two and nine times. V usage is TRBV5-1 and J usage is TRBJ2-2; D is uncertain. Trimming took off 2 bases at V and 5 bases at J, with 4 bases between the two ends. CDR3 size: 12 residues. Germline-derived CDR1 and CDR2 are SGHRS and YFSETQ. The CDR3 here is CASSFKTGELFF. The CDR3 nucleotides read TGCGCCAGCAGCTTTAAGACCGGGGAGCTGTTTTTT.

This rearrangement joins TRBV10-3 to TRBJ1-6; perhaps TRBD1 as D (5 bases). Germline V gene data show CDR1 as ENHRY and CDR2 as SYGVKD. Between the trimmed V and J ends, which lost 0 bases and 8 bases, there was a span of 11 bases. This CDR3 is 15 amino acids long. CDR3 residues: CAISESGLGDSPLHF. In DNA form, the CDR3 reads TGTGCCATCAGTGAGTCGGGGCTGGGGGATTCACCCCTCCACTTT.

This clonotype was seen ten or more times. The CDR3 spells CSGYNRGSSTDTQYF. CDR3 coding DNA: TGCAGTGGTTATAACAGAGGAAGTAGCACAGATACGCAGTATTTT. This rearrangement joins TRBV20-1 to TRBJ2-3; D not resolved. Germline V gene data show CDR1 as DFQATT and CDR2 as SNEGSKA (reference sequence). Trimming shortened V by 7 bases and J by 0 bases, and 17 bases separated the two germline ends. This CDR3 contains 15 residues.

This clonotype was recorded at least ten times. The rearrangement joins TRBV5-1 to TRBJ2-3; 8 positions match TRBD2. V was pared by 4 bases and J by 1 base, with 5 bases of the junction left unmatched. There are 15 residues in the CDR3. Germline V gives CDR1 SGHRS, CDR2 YFSETQ. The CDR3 region is CASSREGYGTDTQYF. The CDR3 DNA is TGCGCCAGCAGCCGGGAGGGGTACGGCACAGATACGCAGTATTTT.

V is TRBV6-5 and J is TRBJ2-6; D tentatively fits TRBD1 or TRBD2 (5 bases each). The V and J ends lost 2 bases and 1 base respectively, with 9 bases between them. This CDR3 region has 16 residues. The V gene's germline CDR1 is MNHEY and CDR2 SVGAGI. CDR3 nucleotides: TGTGCCAGCAGTTACGAGGGACCATCTGGGGCCAACGTCCTGACTTTC. Its translation is CASSYEGPSGANVLTF.

This clonotype appeared many times. The chain recombines TRBV5-1 with TRBJ1-5, with TRBD1 matching 9 bases. This CDR3 contains 16 residues. The ends lost 0 bases at V and 4 bases at J; junction bases unmatched: 5. CDR1 is SGHRS, CDR2 YFSETQ, per germline. The CDR3: CASSLGPTGGNQPQHF. DNA for the CDR3: TGCGCCAGCAGCTTGGGTCCGACAGGGGGTAATCAGCCCCAGCATTTT.

This clonotype occurred a few times. This may come from a read error, since a much larger clone is one base off. The rearrangement joins TRBV6-1 to TRBJ2-1; D unclear. The V gene lost 5 bases and the J gene lost 6 bases, with 5 bases spanning the gap. Germline CDR1 is MNHNS and CDR2 is SASEGT. This CDR3 comprises 11 residues. The CDR3 is CASSSPNEQFF. CDR3 nucleotide sequence: TGTGCCAGCAGTTCCCCCAATGAGCAGTTCTTC.

Only a few counts were recorded for this clonotype. The chain joins TRBV29-1 to TRBJ1-4; TRBD1 might be the D (5 bases). The germline V gene encodes CDR1 SQVTM and CDR2 ANQGSEA. This CDR3 region has 13 residues. Trimming took 6 bases from V and 5 from J, leaving 13 bases between them. The CDR3: CSVARGTNEKLFF. In nucleotides, the CDR3 is TGCAGCGTCGCCCGCGGGACCAATGAAAAACTGTTTTTT.

CDR3 in amino acids: CASRQPGQGLRNEQFF. In nucleotides, the CDR3 is TGCGCCAGCAGACAACCGGGACAGGGGTTAAGAAATGAGCAGTTCTTC. The V and J genes are TRBV5-1 and TRBJ2-1; 10 bases fit TRBD1. Germline values: CDR1 SGHRS, CDR2 YFSETQ. The CDR3 has 16 amino acids. V dropped 5 bases and J dropped 7; count of bases not matched to a gene: 12.

This clonotype was seen only a few times. CDR3 sequence (DNA): TGCAGTGCCCCGGGACAGGGTCCTTACGAGCAGTACTTC. Protein product: CSAPGQGPYEQYF. This chain uses TRBV20-1 with TRBJ2-7; 9 nucleotides match TRBD1. This CDR3 comprises 13 residues. V trimming: 6 bases; J trimming: 4 bases; junction bases outside the gene matches: 7. CDR1 is DFQATT and CDR2 is SNEGSKA in the germline V gene (reference sequence).

The chain is built from TRBV6-2 or TRBV6-3 and TRBJ2-7; TRBD1 is a possible D gene (5 bases). Germline CDR1 is MNHEY and CDR2 is SVGEGT. Trimming removed 7 bases at V and 2 bases at J, with 15 bases between. This CDR3 spans 14 amino acids. CDR3 DNA: TGTGCCAGCATTTCGGACACGGAAGCCTACGAGCAGTACTTC. This sequence encodes CASISDTEAYEQYF.

The J gene is TRBJ2-2, the V gene TRBV5-1; D could derive from TRBD1 or TRBD2 (5 bases each). V lost 1 base to trimming and J lost 4 bases, with 14 bases between them. The CDR3 extends over 16 amino acids. The germline gives CDR1 SGHRS, CDR2 YFSETQ. As DNA, the CDR3 is TGCGCCAGCAGCTTGTCCGGGGCAAGGGGCACCGGGGAGCTGTTTTTT. Translating gives CASSLSGARGTGELFF.

V gene TRBV6-2 or TRBV6-3 combines with J gene TRBJ2-1; D is possibly TRBD1 or TRBD2 (6 bases each). The CDR3 is 15 amino acids. CDR1 is MNHEY, CDR2 SVGEGT, per germline. Trimming took 6 bases from V and 10 from J, leaving 22 bases between them. CDR3 sequence: CASRREGGEIYEQFF. In DNA, the CDR3 is TGTGCCAGCAGACGTGAGGGGGGAGAGATCTACGAGCAGTTCTTC.

This clonotype appeared a few times. The J gene is TRBJ2-5, the V gene TRBV19; 9 nucleotides match TRBD1. Germline V gene lookup returns CDR1 LNHDA and CDR2 SQIVND (reference sequence). The V segment lost 9 bases and the J segment 3 bases; nucleotides outside the gene matches: 5. The CDR3 runs to 13 residues. CDR3 nucleotide sequence: TGTGCCAGCTCCGGGACAGGGAAAGAGACCCAGTACTTC. Its translation: CASSGTGKETQYF.

This clonotype was counted ten times or more. The chain has TRBV20-1 and TRBJ2-3; the match to TRBD2 covers 12 bases. Germline CDR1 DFQATT, CDR2 SNEGSKA (reference sequence). The J segment lost 1 base and the V segment lost 4 bases, leaving 3 bases of the junction unmatched. This CDR3 is 15 amino acids long. The CDR3 loop is CSATSGRAGTDTQYF. CDR3 nucleotide sequence: TGCAGTGCTACTAGCGGGAGGGCCGGCACAGATACGCAGTATTTT.